The clone carrying this T cell receptor (beta chain) was observed a few times. Its specificity is not known. These data are taken from a study of cytomegalovirus exposure and HLA in healthy donors. Broader study findings: The Asian-associated ancestry cluster reportedly had fewer N-insertions than the approximately 610-donor mean in a later analysis. The records held CMV serostatus as the only immune exposure information. There were 160 or so TCR beta chains listed as cytomegalovirus-associated.

It was with 60 Vbeta and 13 Jbeta primers that the PCR ran. TCRdb's copy holds only in-frame clones and misses some; the assay was immunoSEQ multiplex PCR. The table includes about 170,000 clones, 73% detected once. Germline assignment: CDR1 MNHNS and CDR2 SASEGT. This CDR3 is built from 14 residues. V lost 7 bases to trimming and J lost 4 bases; unmatched junction nucleotides: 6. The chain carries TRBV6-1 and TRBJ1-5; 8 nucleotides agree with TRBD1. The sequence derives from a woman younger than 35 in good health and CMV-seropositive. The sequenced sample was PBMCs. CDR3 residues: CASMDRAGNQPQHF. CDR3 nucleotide sequence: TGTGCCAGCATGGACAGGGCAGGGAATCAGCCCCAGCATTTT.